This T cell receptor beta chain appears in the sequencing data of a study of post-analysis software for immune sequencing data. Study-level background: Relapsing-remitting, secondary progressive and progressive-relapsing forms made up the multiple sclerosis disease courses.

Incorporated into the TCR beta cDNA libraries were unique molecular identifiers, which served to reduce PCR and sequencing biases. Roughly 0.5 million cDNA molecules were obtained from around 1 to 10 million T cells. MiXCR, applied by TCRdb to the PCR reads, yields one record per CDR3 protein. The sample shows approximately 250,000 distinct CDR3 sequences, 35% to 40% of them seen only once. The germline V gene has CDR1 SEHNR and CDR2 FQNEAQ (reference sequence). The CDR3 has 15 residues. The V and J ends lost 4 bases and 5 bases respectively, with 16 bases between them. To note about this clonotype: Antigen unknown.

Whole-study results and caveats: Compared with controls, patients had more of about five TRBV segments, including TRBV5-6, TRBV5-1 and TRBV20-1.

The sequence derives from a girl aged 10-17 years with multiple sclerosis. V is TRBV7-9 and J is TRBJ2-3; a possible D gene is TRBD2 (6 bases). The sample comprised blood. The DNA for the CDR3 is TGTGCCAGCAGCTATCGCCCCGGGGGTGGAGATACGCAGTATTTT. Translating it yields CASSYRPGGGDTQYF.